Presented here are 18 T cell receptor beta chains from one specimen sequenced in a study of blood T cell repertoires in COVID-19. TCRdb keeps only in-frame clones here, not all; method: immunoSEQ multiplex PCR. This table holds about 200,000 clones, around 90% found once. The sequenced sample was peripheral blood. These receptors all stem from a man aged 60 to 69 who had recovered from COVID-19.

The rearrangement uses TRBV3-1 (or the pseudogene TRBV3-2) and TRBJ2-7; 13 positions match TRBD2. Germline V gene sequence: CDR1 LGHDT, CDR2 YNNKEL (reference sequence). V lost 0 bases and J lost 3; bases outside the gene matches: 2. CDR3 size: 16 residues. The DNA of the CDR3 is TGTGCCAGCAGCCAAGAAGGGACTAGCGGGATCTACGAGCAGTACTTC. It specifies CASSQEGTSGIYEQYF.

The chain carries TRBV5-6 and TRBJ1-2; 10 nucleotides line up with TRBD1. This CDR3 has 16 amino acids. Trimming removed 4 bases from V and 6 bases from J; junction bases left unmatched: 12. Germline CDR1 is SGHDT and CDR2 is YYEEEE. DNA for the CDR3: TGTGCCAGCAGCCTGGGGGTAACCGGGACAGGGGATGGCTACACCTTC. It translates to CASSLGVTGTGDGYTF.

The J gene is TRBJ2-7, the V gene TRBV6-5, with 11 nucleotides matching TRBD2. The CDR3 runs to 15 residues. Trimming removed 6 bases from V and 5 bases from J; junction bases left unmatched: 9. CDR1 and CDR2 (germline): MNHEY, SVGAGI. CDR3: CASSGGRGLADEQYF. The CDR3 bases are TGTGCCAGCAGCGGGGGGAGGGGACTAGCGGACGAGCAGTACTTC.

The sample holds a few counts of this clone. This chain uses TRBV18 with TRBJ2-7; D perhaps matches TRBD1 (6 bases). Germline V gives CDR1 KGHSH, CDR2 LQKENI. There are 15 residues in the CDR3. The germline V and J ends were trimmed by 2 bases and 0 bases, with 11 bases remaining between them. CDR3 residues: CASSPTRDNSYEQYF. The DNA for the CDR3 is TGTGCCAGCTCACCAACAAGGGACAACTCCTACGAGCAGTACTTC.

The gene calls are TRBV10-2 and TRBJ2-2; the match to TRBD2 covers 11 bases. V lost 8 bases, J lost 7 bases, and 3 bases stayed unmatched. The CDR3 covers 13 residues. The germline CDR1 and CDR2 sequences are WSHSY and SAAADI. CDR3: CASRLAGSGELFF. DNA for the CDR3: TGCGCCAGCCGACTAGCGGGGAGCGGGGAGCTGTTTTTT.

V gene TRBV19 combines with J gene TRBJ2-1, with 9 bases identical to TRBD1. CDR3 length: 15 amino acids. Germline lookup yields CDR1 LNHDA and CDR2 SQIVND (reference sequence). Trimming at V came to 6 bases and at J to 0 bases, leaving 3 bases not matched to a gene. The CDR3: CASSKTGGSYNEQFF. The CDR3 DNA is TGTGCCAGTAGCAAGACAGGGGGCTCCTACAATGAGCAGTTCTTC.

V is TRBV7-9 and J is TRBJ1-2; TRBD1 is a possible D gene (6 bases). Germline V CDR1 and CDR2: SEHNR, FQNEAQ (reference sequence). V dropped 8 bases and J dropped 7 bases, with 17 bases sitting between them. The CDR3 runs 13 residues. The CDR3 region is CASSQGDNGGYTF. CDR3 bases: TGTGCCAGCTCTCAAGGGGACAATGGTGGCTACACCTTC.

In DNA form, the CDR3 reads TGTGCCAGCAACAGACCCGGCGGGGTCTACGAGCAGTACTTC. Protein sequence: CASNRPGGVYEQYF. This chain uses TRBV28 with TRBJ2-7; the D gene is possibly TRBD2 (6 bases). Germline V gene data show CDR1 as MDHEN and CDR2 as SYDVKM. Trimming shortened V by 7 bases and J by 3 bases, and 16 bases separated the two germline ends. The CDR3 covers 14 residues.

This clone was counted once. This sequence joins TRBV2 and TRBJ2-1; D call uncertain. Per the germline V gene, CDR1 is SNHLY and CDR2 is FYNNEI. The CDR3 length is 11 residues. Trimming took off 3 bases at V and 7 bases at J, with 4 bases between the two ends. This chain's CDR3 is CASSERNEQFF. CDR3 DNA: TGTGCCAGCAGTGAGAGAAATGAGCAGTTCTTC. Together with reference TRBV2 and TRBJ2-1, the CDR3 gives the full variable domain: EPEVTQTPSHQVTQMGQEVILRCVPISNHLYFYWYRQILGQKVEFLVSFYNNEISEKSEIFDDQFSVERPDGSNFTLKIRSTKLEDSAMYFCASSERNEQFFGPGTRLTVL.

This clone was recorded only once. J is TRBJ1-3 and V is TRBV6-1, with TRBD1 matching 7 bases. Trimming took 0 bases from V and 4 from J; bases not matched to a gene: 6. The germline gives CDR1 MNHNS, CDR2 SASEGT. The CDR3 extends over 16 amino acids. Written as DNA, the CDR3 is TGTGCCAGCAGTGAAGCGGTCAGGGGGTCCGGAAACACCATATATTTT. Encoded protein: CASSEAVRGSGNTIYF.

The CDR3 here is CASSTDSVSTDTQYF. The CDR3 bases are TGTGCCAGCAGCACGGACAGCGTGAGCACAGATACGCAGTATTTT. The chain combines TRBV9 with TRBJ2-3; D perhaps matches TRBD1 (6 bases). In germline, CDR1 is SGDLS, CDR2 YYNGEE. This CDR3 has 15 residues. Trimming removed 4 bases at V and 0 bases at J, with 12 bases between.

The chain is built from TRBV9 and TRBJ2-5; a possible D gene is TRBD2 (6 bases). Deletions cut 4 bases from V and 5 bases from J, with 21 bases between. This CDR3 contains 16 residues. Germline-derived CDR1 and CDR2 are SGDLS and YYNGEE. In DNA, the CDR3 is TGTGCCAGCAGCTCCAGATGGGCCGGCGGGACGGAGACCCAGTACTTC. It translates to CASSSRWAGGTETQYF.

This sequence joins TRBV29-1 and TRBJ1-4; tentative D call: TRBD1 (6 bases). Germline CDR1 reads SQVTM; CDR2 reads ANQGSEA. V was pared by 4 bases and J by 4 bases, with 10 bases between. CDR3 length: 13 amino acids. The CDR3 is CSVVSDSNEKLFF. Here the CDR3 DNA reads TGCAGCGTTGTATCGGACAGTAATGAAAAACTGTTTTTT.

The chain is built from TRBV28 and TRBJ1-5; D uncertain. The germline V gene encodes CDR1 MDHEN and CDR2 SYDVKM. Trimming took off 1 base at V and 7 bases at J, with 8 bases between the two ends. The CDR3 spans 13 residues. The CDR3 DNA sequence: TGTGCCAGCAGTTTATCTGTCGGGCAGCCCCAGCATTTT. Residues: CASSLSVGQPQHF.

In DNA, the CDR3 is TGTGCCAGCAGTCCCCCCGCGCGGGGCTACACCTTC. This translates into CASSPPARGYTF. The chain recombines TRBV28 with TRBJ1-2; D not resolved. Germline V lookup: CDR1 MDHEN, CDR2 SYDVKM. Trimming pared 5 bases from V and 8 bases from J, leaving 12 bases between. The CDR3 length is 12 residues.

The genes are TRBV28 and TRBJ2-7, with D tentatively TRBD1 (5 bases). CDR1 and CDR2 (germline): MDHEN, SYDVKM. V lost 5 bases to trimming and J lost 3 bases, with 14 bases between them. CDR3 length: 14 residues. Here the CDR3 DNA reads TGTGCCAGCAGTCCCCAGGGTAAGGACTACGAGCAGTACTTC. Encoded protein: CASSPQGKDYEQYF.

This clone was counted ten times or more. The CDR3 DNA is TGCGCCAGCAGTCAATCCGGGCAAAGGGCCGGACCTGGGCAGGGAAGCAATCAGCCCCAGCATTTT. Translated, it gives CASSQSGQRAGPGQGSNQPQHF. The genes are TRBV23-1 and TRBJ1-5; D may be TRBD1 (5 bases). TRBV23-1 qualifies as an ORF whose function is uncertain. Trimming left V 0 bases short and J 1 base short, with 28 bases between. The CDR3 has 22 amino acids.

The chain combines TRBV2 with TRBJ1-4; D may be TRBD1 (5 bases). The CDR3 is 15 amino acids. V was clipped by 2 bases and J by 5 bases, with 12 bases between them. Germline V lookup: CDR1 SNHLY, CDR2 FYNNEI. The CDR3 DNA sequence: TGTGCCAGCAGTGAATATGCCAGGACAAATGAAAAACTGTTTTTT. It encodes CASSEYARTNEKLFF.